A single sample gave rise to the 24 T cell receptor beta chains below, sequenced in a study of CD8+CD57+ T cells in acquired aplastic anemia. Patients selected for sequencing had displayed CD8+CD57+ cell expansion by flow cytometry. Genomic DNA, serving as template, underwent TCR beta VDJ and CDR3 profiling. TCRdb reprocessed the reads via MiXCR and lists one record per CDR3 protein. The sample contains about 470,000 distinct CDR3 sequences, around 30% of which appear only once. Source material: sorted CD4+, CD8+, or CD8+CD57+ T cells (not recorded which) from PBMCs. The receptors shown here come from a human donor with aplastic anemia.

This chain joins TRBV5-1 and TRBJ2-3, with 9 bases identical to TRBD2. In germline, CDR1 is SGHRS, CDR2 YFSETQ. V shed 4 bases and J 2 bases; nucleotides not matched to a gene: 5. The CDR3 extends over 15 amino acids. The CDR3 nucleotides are TGCGCCAGCAGCGTGACTAGCGGACACACAGATACGCAGTATTTT. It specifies CASSVTSGHTDTQYF.

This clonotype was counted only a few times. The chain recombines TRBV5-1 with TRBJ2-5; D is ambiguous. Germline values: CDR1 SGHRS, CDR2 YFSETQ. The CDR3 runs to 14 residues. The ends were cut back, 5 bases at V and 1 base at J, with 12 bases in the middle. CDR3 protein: CASRNSRTQETQYF. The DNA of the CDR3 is TGCGCCAGCAGGAACAGCAGAACCCAAGAGACCCAGTACTTC.

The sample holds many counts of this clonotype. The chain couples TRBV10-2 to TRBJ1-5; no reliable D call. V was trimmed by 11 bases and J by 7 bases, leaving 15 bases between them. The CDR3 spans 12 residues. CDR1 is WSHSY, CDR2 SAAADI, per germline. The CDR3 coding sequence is TGCGCCTCCGGTACCGGAACCCAGCCCCAGCATTTT. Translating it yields CASGTGTQPQHF.

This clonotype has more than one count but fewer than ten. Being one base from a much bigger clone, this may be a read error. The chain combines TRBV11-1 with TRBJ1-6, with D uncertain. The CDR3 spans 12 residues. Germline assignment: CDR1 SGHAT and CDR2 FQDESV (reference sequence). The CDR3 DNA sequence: TGTGCCAGCAGCTTATGGAATTCACCCTTCCACTTT. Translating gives CASSLWNSPFHF.

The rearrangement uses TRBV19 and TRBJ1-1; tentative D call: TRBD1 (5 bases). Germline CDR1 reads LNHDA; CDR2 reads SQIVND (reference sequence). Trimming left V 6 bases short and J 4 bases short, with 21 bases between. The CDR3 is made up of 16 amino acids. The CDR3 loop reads CASRLSGEIGGTEAFF. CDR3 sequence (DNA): TGTGCCAGTAGACTTTCCGGGGAGATTGGGGGCACTGAAGCTTTCTTT.

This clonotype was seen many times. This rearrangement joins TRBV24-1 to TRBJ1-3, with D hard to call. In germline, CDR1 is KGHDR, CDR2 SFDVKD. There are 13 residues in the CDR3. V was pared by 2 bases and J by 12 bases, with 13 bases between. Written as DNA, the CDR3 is TGTGCCACCAGTGATTATGGGCGGCATGGCATATATTTT. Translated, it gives CATSDYGRHGIYF.

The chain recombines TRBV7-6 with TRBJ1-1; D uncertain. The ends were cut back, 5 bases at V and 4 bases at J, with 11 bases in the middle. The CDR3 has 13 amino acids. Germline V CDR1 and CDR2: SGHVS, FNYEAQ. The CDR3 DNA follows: TGTGCCAGCAGCCGCGCTCTGGGCACTGAAGCTTTCTTT. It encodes CASSRALGTEAFF.

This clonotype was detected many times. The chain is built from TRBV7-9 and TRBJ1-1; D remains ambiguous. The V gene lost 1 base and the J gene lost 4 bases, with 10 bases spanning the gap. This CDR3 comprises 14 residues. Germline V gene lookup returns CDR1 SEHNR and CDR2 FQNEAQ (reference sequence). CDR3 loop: CASSLEGSGTEAFF. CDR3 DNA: TGTGCCAGCAGCTTAGAGGGATCGGGCACTGAAGCTTTCTTT.

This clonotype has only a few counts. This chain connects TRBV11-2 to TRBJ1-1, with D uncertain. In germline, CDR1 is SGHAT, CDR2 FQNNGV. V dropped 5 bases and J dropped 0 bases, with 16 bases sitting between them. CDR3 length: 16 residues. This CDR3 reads CASSPQNLGMNTEAFF. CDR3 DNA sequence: TGTGCCAGCAGCCCCCAGAATTTGGGGATGAACACTGAAGCTTTCTTT.

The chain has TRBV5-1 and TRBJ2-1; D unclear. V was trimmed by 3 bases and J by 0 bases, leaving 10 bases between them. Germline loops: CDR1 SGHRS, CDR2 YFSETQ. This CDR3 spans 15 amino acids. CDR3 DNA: TGCGCCAGCAGCTCTACGGTTAGCTCCTACAATGAGCAGTTCTTC. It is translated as CASSSTVSSYNEQFF.

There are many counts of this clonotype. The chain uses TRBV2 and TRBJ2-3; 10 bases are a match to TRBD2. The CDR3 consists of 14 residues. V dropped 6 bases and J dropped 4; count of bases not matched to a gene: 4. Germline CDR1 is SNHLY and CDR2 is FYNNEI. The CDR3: CASSGSGGADTQYF. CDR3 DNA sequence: TGTGCCAGCAGCGGAAGCGGGGGGGCAGATACGCAGTATTTT.

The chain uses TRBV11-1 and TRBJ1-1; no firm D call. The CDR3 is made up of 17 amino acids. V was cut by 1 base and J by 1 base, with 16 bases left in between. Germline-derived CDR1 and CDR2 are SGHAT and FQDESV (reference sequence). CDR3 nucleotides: TGTGCCAGCAGCTTAGTTATATCCAAACGGAAGAACACTGAAGCTTTCTTT. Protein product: CASSLVISKRKNTEAFF. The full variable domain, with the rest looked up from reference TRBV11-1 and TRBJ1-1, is EAEVAQSPRYKITEKSQAVAFWCDPISGHATLYWYRQILGQGPELLVQFQDESVVDDSQLPKDRFSAERLKGVDSTLKIQPAELGDSAMYLCASSLVISKRKNTEAFFGQGTRLTVV.

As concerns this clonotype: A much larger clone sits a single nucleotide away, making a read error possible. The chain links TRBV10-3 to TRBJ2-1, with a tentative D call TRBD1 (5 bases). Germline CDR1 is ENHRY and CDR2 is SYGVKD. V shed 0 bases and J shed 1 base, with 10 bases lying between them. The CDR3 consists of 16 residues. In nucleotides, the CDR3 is TGTGCCATCAGTGAGTCGAAGCCAGGGTCCTACAATGAGCAGTTCTTC. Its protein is CAISESKPGSYNEQFF.

CDR3 region: CATQKGIPGLNQPQHF. CDR3 coding DNA: TGTGCCACCCAAAAAGGGATACCGGGCCTAAATCAGCCCCAGCATTTT. The chain uses TRBV10-3 and TRBJ1-5; D not resolved. The V gene lost 10 bases and the J gene lost 4 bases, with 23 bases spanning the gap. Per germline, CDR1 ENHRY and CDR2 SYGVKD. The CDR3 is made up of 16 amino acids.

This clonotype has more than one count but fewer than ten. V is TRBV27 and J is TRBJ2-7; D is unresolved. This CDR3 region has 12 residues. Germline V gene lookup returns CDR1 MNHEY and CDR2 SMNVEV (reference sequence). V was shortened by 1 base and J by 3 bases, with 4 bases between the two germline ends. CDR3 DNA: TGTGCCAGCAGTTTATACGGCTACGAGCAGTACTTC. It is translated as CASSLYGYEQYF.

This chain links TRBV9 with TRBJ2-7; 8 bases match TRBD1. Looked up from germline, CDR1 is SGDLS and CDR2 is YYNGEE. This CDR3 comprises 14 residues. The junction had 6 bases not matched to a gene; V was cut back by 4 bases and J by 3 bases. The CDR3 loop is CASSRFGTGYEQYF. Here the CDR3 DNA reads TGTGCCAGCAGCAGATTCGGGACAGGCTACGAGCAGTACTTC.

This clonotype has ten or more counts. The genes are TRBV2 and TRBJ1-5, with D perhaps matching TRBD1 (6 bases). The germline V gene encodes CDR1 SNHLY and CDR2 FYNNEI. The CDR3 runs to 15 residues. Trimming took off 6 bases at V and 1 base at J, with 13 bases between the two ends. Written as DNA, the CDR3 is TGTGCCAGCAGCCAGGGGCCAGGGAGCAATCAGCCCCAGCATTTT. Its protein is CASSQGPGSNQPQHF.

Written as DNA, the CDR3 is TGTGCCAGCAGCTTATTTGCCGGGGGCGAGCAGTACTTC. The encoded protein is CASSLFAGGEQYF. The chain uses TRBV25-1 and TRBJ2-7, with TRBD2 as a possible D gene (6 bases). V was pared by 6 bases and J by 6 bases, with 15 bases between. The CDR3 is made up of 13 amino acids. Germline V gives CDR1 MGHDK, CDR2 SYGVNS.

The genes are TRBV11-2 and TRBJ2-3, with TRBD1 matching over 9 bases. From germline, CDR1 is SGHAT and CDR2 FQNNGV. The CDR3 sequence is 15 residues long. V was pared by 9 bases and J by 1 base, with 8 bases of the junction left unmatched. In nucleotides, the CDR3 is TGTGCCAGTAGTCCCCGGGACAGGGGCACAGATACGCAGTATTTT. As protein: CASSPRDRGTDTQYF.

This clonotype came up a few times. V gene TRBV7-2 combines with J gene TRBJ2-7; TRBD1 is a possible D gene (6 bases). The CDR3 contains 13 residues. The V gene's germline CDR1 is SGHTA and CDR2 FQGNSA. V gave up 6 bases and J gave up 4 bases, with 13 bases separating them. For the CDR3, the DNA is TGTGCCAGCAGTATAGACAGGAGGTACGAGCAGTACTTC. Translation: CASSIDRRYEQYF.

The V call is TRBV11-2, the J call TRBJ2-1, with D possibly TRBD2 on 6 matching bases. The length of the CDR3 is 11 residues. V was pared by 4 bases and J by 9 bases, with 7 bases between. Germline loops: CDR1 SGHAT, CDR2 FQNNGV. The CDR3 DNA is TGTGCCAGCAGCTACGGGAGTGAGCAGTTCTTC. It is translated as CASSYGSEQFF.

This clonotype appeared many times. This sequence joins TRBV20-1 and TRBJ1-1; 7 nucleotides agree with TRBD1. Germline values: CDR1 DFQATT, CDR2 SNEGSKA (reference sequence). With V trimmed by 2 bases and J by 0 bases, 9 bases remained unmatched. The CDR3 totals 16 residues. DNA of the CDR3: TGCAGTGCTAGATCAGACAGGGCGTGGATGAACACTGAAGCTTTCTTT. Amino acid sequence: CSARSDRAWMNTEAFF.

CDR3 region: CASSEDGGGPQPQHF. Here the CDR3 DNA reads TGTGCCAGCAGTGAAGATGGGGGGGGCCCTCAGCCCCAGCATTTT. This chain uses TRBV2 with TRBJ1-5, with a tentative D call TRBD1 (6 bases). CDR1 and CDR2 from the germline V gene are SNHLY and FYNNEI. The CDR3 spans 15 residues. V lost 1 base and J lost 6, with 13 bases in between.

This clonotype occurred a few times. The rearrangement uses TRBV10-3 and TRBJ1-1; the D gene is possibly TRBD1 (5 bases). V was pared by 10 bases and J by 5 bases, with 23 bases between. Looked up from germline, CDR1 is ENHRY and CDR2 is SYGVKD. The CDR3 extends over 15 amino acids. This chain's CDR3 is CATWGRSSGRTEAFF. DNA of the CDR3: TGTGCCACATGGGGCCGTTCCTCTGGAAGAACTGAAGCTTTCTTT.